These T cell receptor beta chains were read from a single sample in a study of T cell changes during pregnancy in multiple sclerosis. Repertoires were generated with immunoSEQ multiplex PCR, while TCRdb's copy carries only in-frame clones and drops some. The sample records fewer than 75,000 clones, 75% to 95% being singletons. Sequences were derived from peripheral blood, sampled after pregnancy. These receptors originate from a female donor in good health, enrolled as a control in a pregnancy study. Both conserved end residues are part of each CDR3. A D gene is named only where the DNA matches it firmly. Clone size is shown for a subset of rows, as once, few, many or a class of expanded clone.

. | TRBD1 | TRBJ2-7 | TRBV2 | TGTGCCAGCAGTGGGGACAGGGGGTACGAGCAGTACTTC | CASSGDRGYEQYF
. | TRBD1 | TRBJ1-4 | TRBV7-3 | TGTGCCAGCACCTTCCCACAGGGGCGGGAAAAACTGTTTTTT | CASTFPQGREKLFF
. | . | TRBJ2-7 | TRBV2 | TGTGCCAGCAGTGAACTATCCCACAGCCTTTACGAGCAGTACTTC | CASSELSHSLYEQYF
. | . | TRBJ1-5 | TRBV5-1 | TGCGCCAGCAGCCGTACGGGGGGAATAGAGCAGCCCCAGCATTTT | CASSRTGGIEQPQHF
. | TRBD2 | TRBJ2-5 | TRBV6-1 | TGTGCCAGCAGTGTTCCTAGCGGGAGACAACCATGGGAAGAGACCCAGTACTTC | CASSVPSGRQPWEETQYF
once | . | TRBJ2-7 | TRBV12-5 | TGTGCTAGTGGTTCTTTCAGCTACGAGCAGTACTTC | CASGSFSYEQYF
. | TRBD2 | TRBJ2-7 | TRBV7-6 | TGTGCCAGCAGCTTAACGACTAGCGGGAAGTACGAGCAGTACTTC | CASSLTTSGKYEQYF
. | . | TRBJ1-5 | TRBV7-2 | TGTGCCAGCAGCTTAGTATCAGGGCTGGGACAGCCCCAGCATTTT | CASSLVSGLGQPQHF
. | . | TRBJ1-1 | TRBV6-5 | TGTGCCAGCAGACAAGAGGGTCGGGTCACTGAAGCTTTCTTT | CASRQEGRVTEAFF
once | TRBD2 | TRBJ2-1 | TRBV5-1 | TGCGCCAGCAGCTTGGTGGGACTAGCGGGAGGTCAGCAGTTCTTC | CASSLVGLAGGQQFF
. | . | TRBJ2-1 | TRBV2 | TGTGCCAGCAGCGAACAATCGGGGAATGAGCAGTTCTTC | CASSEQSGNEQFF
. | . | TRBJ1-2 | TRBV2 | TGTGCCAGCAGTGAAGTCCCAGGGCCATATGGCTACACCTTC | CASSEVPGPYGYTF
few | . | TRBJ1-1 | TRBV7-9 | TGTGCCAGCAGCTTAGGCATGTCGGTGGTGAACACTGAAGCTTTCTTT | CASSLGMSVVNTEAFF
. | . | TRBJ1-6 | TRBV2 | TGTGCCAGCAAGACAGATTATAATTCACCCCTCCACTTT | CASKTDYNSPLHF
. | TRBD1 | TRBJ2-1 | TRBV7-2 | TGTGCCAGCAGCTGGGACAGGGGGCGCGTTTTCAATGAGCAGTTCTTC | CASSWDRGRVFNEQFF
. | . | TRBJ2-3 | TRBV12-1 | TGTGCCAGCAGCTTAACTAGCGGGTCAGGCACAGATACGCAGTATTTT | CASSLTSGSGTDTQYF
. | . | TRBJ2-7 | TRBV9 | TGTGCCAGCAGCGTGGGAGGAGAGGGCGGGCAGTACTTC | CASSVGGEGGQYF
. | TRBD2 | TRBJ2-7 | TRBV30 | TGTGCCTGGAGTGTACGGTGGGGCGGGGGGATATACGAGCAGTACTTC | CAWSVRWGGGIYEQYF
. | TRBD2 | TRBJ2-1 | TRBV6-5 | TGTGCCAGCAGTCCCCCGGGGGGGCCGGGGAATGAGCAGTTCTTC | CASSPPGGPGNEQFF
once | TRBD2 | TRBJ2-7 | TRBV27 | TGTGCCAGCAGTCCCTCGTGGGAGGGGAGCAACGAGCAGTACTTC | CASSPSWEGSNEQYF
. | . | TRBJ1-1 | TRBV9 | TGTGCCAGCAGCGTCCAACAGGGCACTGAAGCTTTCTTT | CASSVQQGTEAFF
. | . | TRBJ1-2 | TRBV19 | TGTGCCAGTAGCTTCTCGGTTACCTATGGCTACACCTTC | CASSFSVTYGYTF
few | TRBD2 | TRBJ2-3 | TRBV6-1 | TGTGCCAGCAGTGAAAAGTGGGGGGGGGCAGATACGCAGTATTTT | CASSEKWGGADTQYF
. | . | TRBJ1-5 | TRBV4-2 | TGTGCCAGCAGCATGCGACAGGCTGGAGTTTTTCAGCCCCAGCATTTT | CASSMRQAGVFQPQHF
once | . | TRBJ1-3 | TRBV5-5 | TGTGCCAGCAGCTCAGGGTTCTTAACCACATCGGCCGGAAACACCATATATTTT | CASSSGFLTTSAGNTIYF
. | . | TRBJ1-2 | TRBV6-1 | TGTGCCAGCAGTGAGTCAGGGGTCCATGGCTACACCTTC | CASSESGVHGYTF
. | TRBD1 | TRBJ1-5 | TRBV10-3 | TGTGCCATCAGTGATCCCGGGACAGGCAATCAGCCCCAGCATTTT | CAISDPGTGNQPQHF
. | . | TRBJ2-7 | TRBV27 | TGTGCCAGCAGTAGACTGGGAGTGGGAGAGCAGTACTTC | CASSRLGVGEQYF
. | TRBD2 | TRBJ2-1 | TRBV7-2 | TGTGCCAGCAGCGCGCCCTTAGCGGGGATTTCCAATGAGCAGTTCTTC | CASSAPLAGISNEQFF
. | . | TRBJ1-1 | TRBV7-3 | TGTGCCAGCAGCTTAACTCCTAGCACCACTGAAGCTTTCTTT | CASSLTPSTTEAFF
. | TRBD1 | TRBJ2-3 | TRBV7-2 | TGTGCCAGCAGCTTAGCGACAGGGAGTAGGTATTTT | CASSLATGSRYF
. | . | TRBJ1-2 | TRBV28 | TGTGCCAGCAGCCGCTCAACGTGGCTTTATGGCTACACCTTC | CASSRSTWLYGYTF
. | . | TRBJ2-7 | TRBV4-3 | TGCGCCAGCAGCCAAGATATGGCAGGGAATTACGAGCAGTACTTC | CASSQDMAGNYEQYF
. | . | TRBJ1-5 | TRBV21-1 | TGTGCCAGCAGCAAAGCGCGGGCTGGCAATCAGCCCCAGCATTTT | CASSKARAGNQPQHF
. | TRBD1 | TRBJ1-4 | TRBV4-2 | TGTGCCAGCAGCCCTCAGGGGGCGACTAATGAAAAACTGTTTTTT | CASSPQGATNEKLFF
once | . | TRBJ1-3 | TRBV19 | TGTGCCAGTAGTCCCACAGTCTCTGGAAACACCATATATTTT | CASSPTVSGNTIYF
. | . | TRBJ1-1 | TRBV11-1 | TGTGCCAGCAGCTTAACCCCTCGGGGCACTGAAGCTTTCTTT | CASSLTPRGTEAFF
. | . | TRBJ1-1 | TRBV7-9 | TGTGCCAGCAGCCCAGGGGTTTTGAACACTGAAGCTTTCTTT | CASSPGVLNTEAFF
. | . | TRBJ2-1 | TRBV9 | TGTGCCAGCAGCGTCTCGGACCGAGGGGAGCAGTTCTTC | CASSVSDRGEQFF
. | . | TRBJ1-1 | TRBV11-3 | TGTGCCAGCAGCTTTAATTCCCTCTTTGAAGCTTTCTTT | CASSFNSLFEAFF
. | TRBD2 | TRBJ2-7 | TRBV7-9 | TGTGCCAGCAGCCGAGGGACTAGCGGGAGGGTAGATGAGCAGTACTTC | CASSRGTSGRVDEQYF
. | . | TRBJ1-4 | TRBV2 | TGTGCCAGCAGTGAACTTACAACTAATGAAAAACTGTTTTTT | CASSELTTNEKLFF
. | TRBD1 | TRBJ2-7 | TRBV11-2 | TGTGCCAGCAGCTTAGGTGGGACAGGGCGCTTGGGGCAGTACTTC | CASSLGGTGRLGQYF
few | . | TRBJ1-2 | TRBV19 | TGTGCCAGTAGTATAGGAGCGGGGAGCGGCTACACCTTC | CASSIGAGSGYTF
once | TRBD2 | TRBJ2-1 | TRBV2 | TGTGCCAGCACCAGGACTAGCGGGATATACAATGAGCAGTTCTTC | CASTRTSGIYNEQFF
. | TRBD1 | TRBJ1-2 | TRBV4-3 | TGCGCCAGCAGCCAAGAGTTCAGGGGGCTTAACTATGGCTACACCTTC | CASSQEFRGLNYGYTF
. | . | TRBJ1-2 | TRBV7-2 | TGTGCCAGCAGCCCCCAGGGTGTTCTCTCGGATTGGAACACCTTC | CASSPQGVLSDWNTF
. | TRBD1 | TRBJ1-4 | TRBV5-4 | TGTGCCAGCAGCCCCCATACAGGGGTTCGCGAAAAACTGTTTTTT | CASSPHTGVREKLFF
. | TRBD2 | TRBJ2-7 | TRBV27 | TGTGCCAGCCAAGGACTAGCGGGAGGGGACTACGAGCAGTACTTC | CASQGLAGGDYEQYF
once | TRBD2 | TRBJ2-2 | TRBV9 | TGTGCCAGCAGCCTAAGGACTAGCGGGGGGAAAGGTTCCGGGGAGCTGTTTTTT | CASSLRTSGGKGSGELFF
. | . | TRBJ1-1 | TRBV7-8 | TGTGCCAGCAGCTTATCGGGTTCGGGGGGAACGGCTTTCTTT | CASSLSGSGGTAFF
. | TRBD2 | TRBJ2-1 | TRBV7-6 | TGTGCCAGCACTAAACTAGCGAATCACAATGAGCAGTTCTTC | CASTKLANHNEQFF
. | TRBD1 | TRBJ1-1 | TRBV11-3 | TGTGCCAGCAGCTTGGACAGGACCAACACTGAAGCTTTCTTT | CASSLDRTNTEAFF
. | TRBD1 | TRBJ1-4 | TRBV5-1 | TGCGCCAGCAGCTTGGCCTATATGACAGGGGAGGAAAAACTGTTTTTT | CASSLAYMTGEEKLFF
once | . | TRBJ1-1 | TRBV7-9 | TGTGCCAGCAGCTTAGCGCGAGGGGGGAACACTGAAGCTTTCTTT | CASSLARGGNTEAFF
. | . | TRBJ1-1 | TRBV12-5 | TGTGCTAGTGGGGTTCGGACTGAAGCTTTCTTT | CASGVRTEAFF
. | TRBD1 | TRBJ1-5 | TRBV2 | TGTGCCAGCACCCGGACAGGAGGCTGGGGGCCCCAGCATTTT | CASTRTGGWGPQHF
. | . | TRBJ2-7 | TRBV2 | TGTGCCAGCGCACCCAGGGGATCCGAGCAGTACTTC | CASAPRGSEQYF